Presented here are 28 T cell receptor beta chains from one specimen sequenced in a study of shared clonotypes between healthy human individuals. Sequenced by immunoSEQ multiplex PCR; TCRdb stores in-frame clones only, minus some. Altogether a few million clones are present, more than 90% being singletons, with the ten largest covering 0.1% to 0.15%. The material sequenced was naive CD4+ T cells sorted from blood. Described subset: CD45RA+ positively selected. All receptors come from a man younger than 35 in good health.

The V and J genes are TRBV6-6 and TRBJ1-5; no definite D call. Germline values: CDR1 MNHNY, CDR2 SVGAGI (reference sequence). This CDR3 has 14 residues. Trimming left V 4 bases short and J 7 bases short, with 14 bases between. In DNA, the CDR3 is TGTGCCAGCAGTTCCAGCTTGAATAACCAGCCCCAGCATTTT. Translated, it gives CASSSSLNNQPQHF.

The chain employs TRBV30 and TRBJ2-7; perhaps TRBD1 as D (5 bases). The germline CDR1 and CDR2 sequences are GTSNPN and SVGIG (reference sequence). V gave up 2 bases and J gave up 0 bases, with 11 bases separating them. CDR3 length: 14 amino acids. The CDR3 region is CAWSRDSYSYEQYF. Written as DNA, the CDR3 is TGTGCCTGGAGTCGTGACAGTTACTCCTACGAGCAGTACTTC.

The chain combines TRBV5-1 with TRBJ1-1; TRBD1 is a possible D gene (6 bases). Trimming removed 5 bases at V and 2 bases at J, with 13 bases between. CDR1 and CDR2 from the germline V gene are SGHRS and YFSETQ. There are 14 residues in the CDR3. DNA of the CDR3: TGCGCCAGCAGAGAGGGGGTGTTCAACACTGAAGCTTTCTTT. It encodes CASREGVFNTEAFF.

This chain links TRBV10-1 with TRBJ2-7; 7 positions agree with TRBD2. This CDR3 spans 15 amino acids. Germline V gene lookup returns CDR1 WNHNN and CDR2 SYGVQD (reference sequence). The V gene end was trimmed by 4 bases and the J gene end by 4 bases; junction bases not matched to a gene: 10. The CDR3, as DNA: TGCGCCAGCAGTGCTCAGGCGGCGGGAGTATACGAGCAGTACTTC. This gives the protein CASSAQAAGVYEQYF.

This chain links TRBV5-1 with TRBJ2-4; 9 positions agree with TRBD1. With V trimmed by 4 bases and J by 9 bases, 8 bases remained unmatched. This CDR3 comprises 14 residues. Looked up from germline, CDR1 is SGHRS and CDR2 is YFSETQ. The CDR3: CASSPDRGESIQYF. The CDR3 DNA reads as TGCGCCAGCAGCCCGGACAGGGGTGAGAGCATTCAGTACTTC. Filled out from reference TRBV5-1 and TRBJ2-4, the complete variable domain reads KAGVTQTPRYLIKTRGQQVTLSCSPISGHRSVSWYQQTPGQGLQFLFEYFSETQRNKGNFPGRFSGRQFSNSRSEMNVSTLELGDSALYLCASSPDRGESIQYFGAGTRLSVL.

The chain joins TRBV19 to TRBJ1-5; D gene unclear. The germline V gene has CDR1 LNHDA and CDR2 SQIVND (reference sequence). The CDR3 length is 13 residues. With 6 bases removed from V and 6 bases from J, the gap between germline ends came to 12 bases. CDR3 DNA sequence: TGTGCCAGTAGCGGAAGAGCAGGTCAGCCCCAGCATTTT. Encoded protein: CASSGRAGQPQHF.

This rearrangement joins TRBV11-2 to TRBJ2-5; D perhaps matches TRBD2 (6 bases). The germline V gene has CDR1 SGHAT and CDR2 FQNNGV. The CDR3 runs to 15 residues. Trimming cost V 6 bases and J 4 bases, with 18 bases left between them. In DNA, the CDR3 is TGTGCCAGCAGTAGAGACGGGAGCTATGGAGAGACCCAGTACTTC. It translates to CASSRDGSYGETQYF. Complete variable domain (other parts from reference TRBV11-2 and TRBJ2-5): EAGVAQSPRYKIIEKRQSVAFWCNPISGHATLYWYQQILGQGPKLLIQFQNNGVVDDSQLPKDRFSAERLKGVDSTLKIQPAKLEDSAVYLCASSRDGSYGETQYFGPGTRLLVL.

CDR3 amino acids: CASSSRGGAGETQYF. Here the CDR3 DNA reads TGCGCCAGCAGCTCCCGCGGCGGGGCGGGAGAGACCCAGTACTTC. This chain joins TRBV5-1 and TRBJ2-5; D possibly corresponds to TRBD2 (6 bases). Germline values: CDR1 SGHRS, CDR2 YFSETQ. The CDR3 runs to 15 residues. Trimming left V 3 bases short and J 4 bases short, with 16 bases between. Variable domain in full (rest from reference TRBV5-1 and TRBJ2-5): KAGVTQTPRYLIKTRGQQVTLSCSPISGHRSVSWYQQTPGQGLQFLFEYFSETQRNKGNFPGRFSGRQFSNSRSEMNVSTLELGDSALYLCASSSRGGAGETQYFGPGTRLLVL.

Regarding this clone: The same CDR3 arises from other DNA sequences in this sample as well. The V call is TRBV7-6, the J call TRBJ2-2; D gene ambiguous. V shed 0 bases and J shed 7 bases, with 0 bases lying between them. This CDR3 contains 11 residues. The germline CDR1 and CDR2 sequences are SGHVS and FNYEAQ. This chain's CDR3 is CASSLAGELFF. CDR3 nucleotides: TGTGCCAGCAGCTTAGCCGGGGAGCTGTTTTTT.

This chain links TRBV6-5 with TRBJ1-2; 7 nucleotides line up with TRBD1. CDR3 size: 13 residues. Trimming took 5 bases from V and 7 from J; bases not matched to a gene: 7. Germline assignment: CDR1 MNHEY and CDR2 SVGAGI. Here the CDR3 reads CASSQQGTVGYTF. Here the CDR3 DNA reads TGTGCCAGCAGTCAACAGGGGACTGTTGGCTACACCTTC.

V usage is TRBV7-2 and J usage is TRBJ2-1; TRBD2 aligns across 7 bases. After removal of 5 bases from V and 4 bases from J, the junction contained 11 bases not matched to a gene. CDR1 and CDR2 (germline): SGHTA, FQGNSA. This CDR3 has 16 amino acids. The CDR3 here is CASSPRPSGVYNEQFF. CDR3 bases: TGTGCCAGCAGCCCCCGCCCTAGCGGAGTTTACAATGAGCAGTTCTTC.

This clone was seen a single time. The rearrangement links TRBV19 to TRBJ2-3; 9 nucleotides line up with TRBD1. This CDR3 contains 17 residues. J was trimmed by 0 bases and V by 8 bases; bases with no gene match: 12. Germline V gene sequence: CDR1 LNHDA, CDR2 SQIVND (reference sequence). CDR3 nucleotides: TGTGCCAGTTTTGGGACAGGGCGGGGAACTAGCACAGATACGCAGTATTTT. The encoded protein is CASFGTGRGTSTDTQYF.

The chain carries TRBV25-1 and TRBJ2-2; D ambiguous. Trimming left V 4 bases short and J 1 base short, with 10 bases between. CDR3 length: 15 residues. Germline V lookup: CDR1 MGHDK, CDR2 SYGVNS. CDR3 nucleotide sequence: TGTGCCAGCAGTGGCTTCGTGAGGAACACCGGGGAGCTGTTTTTT. This translates into CASSGFVRNTGELFF.

This clone was seen just once. The chain carries TRBV7-2 and TRBJ2-2, with 7 bases lining up with TRBD1. The CDR3 is 14 residues long. Germline CDR1 SGHTA, CDR2 FQGNSA. V lost 5 bases to trimming and J lost 6 bases; unmatched junction nucleotides: 6. CDR3 protein: CASSKGQAPGELFF. Here the CDR3 DNA reads TGTGCCAGCAGCAAAGGACAGGCCCCCGGGGAGCTGTTTTTT.

This chain joins TRBV7-2 and TRBJ2-7, with TRBD1 as a possible D gene (6 bases). Germline CDR1 SGHTA, CDR2 FQGNSA. This CDR3 has 14 residues. Deletions cut 1 base from V and 4 bases from J, with 11 bases between. In nucleotides, the CDR3 is TGTGCCAGCAGCTTAGTAGTGGGGACATACGAGCAGTACTTC. Translating it yields CASSLVVGTYEQYF.

The chain carries TRBV11-2 and TRBJ2-7; 9 bases align to TRBD1. The CDR3 has 14 amino acids. V trimming: 1 base; J trimming: 2 bases; junction bases outside the gene matches: 0. Per the germline V gene, CDR1 is SGHAT and CDR2 is FQNNGV. In DNA, the CDR3 is TGTGCCAGCAGCTTAGGGGACAGGGCCTACGAGCAGTACTTC. As protein: CASSLGDRAYEQYF. Full variable domain (outside the CDR3, taken from reference TRBV11-2 and TRBJ2-7): EAGVAQSPRYKIIEKRQSVAFWCNPISGHATLYWYQQILGQGPKLLIQFQNNGVVDDSQLPKDRFSAERLKGVDSTLKIQPAKLEDSAVYLCASSLGDRAYEQYFGPGTRLTVT.

The chain has TRBV18 and TRBJ1-4; tentatively, D is TRBD1 (5 bases). Germline V gene sequence: CDR1 KGHSH, CDR2 LQKENI. V was trimmed by 5 bases and J by 4 bases, leaving 8 bases between them. The CDR3 has 13 amino acids. CDR3 in amino acids: CASSAGLNEKLFF. CDR3 nucleotides: TGTGCCAGCTCAGCGGGACTTAATGAAAAACTGTTTTTT.

This clone has a single count. The same CDR3 can be traced to other DNA sequences in this sample. J is TRBJ2-7 and V is TRBV4-1, with D possibly being TRBD1 (5 bases). The CDR3 contains 15 residues. V dropped 3 bases and J dropped 0 bases, with 12 bases sitting between them. From germline, CDR1 is MGHRA and CDR2 YSYEKL. CDR3 loop: CASSHPDRDSYEQYF. In nucleotides, the CDR3 is TGCGCCAGCAGCCACCCTGACAGAGACTCCTACGAGCAGTACTTC.

J is TRBJ2-5 and V is TRBV30; 10 positions agree with TRBD2. V was pared by 5 bases and J by 1 base, with 25 bases of the junction left unmatched. The CDR3 runs to 21 residues. Germline values: CDR1 GTSNPN, CDR2 SVGIG (reference sequence). CDR3 amino acids: CAWGRDRLTRPSGRFQETQYF. DNA of the CDR3: TGTGCCTGGGGCCGGGACAGATTAACCCGGCCTAGCGGGAGATTCCAAGAGACCCAGTACTTC.

The genes are TRBV6-5 and TRBJ2-7; TRBD2 is a possible D gene (5 bases). V gave up 5 bases and J gave up 5 bases, with 10 bases separating them. This CDR3 is built from 12 residues. CDR1 is MNHEY and CDR2 is SVGAGI in the germline V gene. The CDR3 protein is CASSRSGDEQYF. In nucleotides, the CDR3 is TGTGCCAGCAGTAGATCCGGGGACGAGCAGTACTTC.

The V and J genes are TRBV29-1 and TRBJ1-3, with TRBD1 identical over 7 bases. This CDR3 has 15 residues. V trimming: 7 bases; J trimming: 0 bases; junction bases outside the gene matches: 9. The germline V gene encodes CDR1 SQVTM and CDR2 ANQGSEA. Written as DNA, the CDR3 is TGCAGCGCCCGGGCAGGGGGTCTCTCTGGAAACACCATATATTTT. Translating it yields CSARAGGLSGNTIYF.

This clone was detected only once. This chain links TRBV28 with TRBJ1-5, with D unclear. Trimming cost V 6 bases and J 5 bases, with 8 bases left between them. Germline V CDR1 and CDR2: MDHEN, SYDVKM. The CDR3 extends over 12 amino acids. The CDR3 DNA reads as TGTGCCAGCAGCCCCCTCCATCAGCCCCAGCATTTT. Translated, it gives CASSPLHQPQHF.

The chain links TRBV9 to TRBJ2-2; D is ambiguous. CDR3 length: 14 amino acids. Germline V gene lookup returns CDR1 SGDLS and CDR2 YYNGEE. V was pared by 3 bases and J by 0 bases, with 6 bases between. DNA of the CDR3: TGTGCCAGCAGCGGACGGTCGAACACCGGGGAGCTGTTTTTT. Its protein product is CASSGRSNTGELFF.

The CDR3 DNA follows: TGTGCTAGTGGTTTGGCCGACAGGAACAATGAGCAGTTCTTC. It specifies CASGLADRNNEQFF. V usage is TRBV12-5 and J usage is TRBJ2-1, with D possibly TRBD1 on 6 matching bases. Germline lookup yields CDR1 LGHNT and CDR2 FRNRAP. V was trimmed by 1 base and J by 5 bases, leaving 9 bases between them. This CDR3 is built from 14 residues.

The CDR3 sequence is CASGRYGEQYF. The CDR3 coding sequence is TGTGCCAGCGGAAGATATGGCGAGCAGTACTTC. V and J are TRBV6-5 and TRBJ2-7; D is unclear. The CDR3 contains 11 residues. Germline V gene sequence: CDR1 MNHEY, CDR2 SVGAGI. The V gene lost 8 bases and the J gene lost 6 bases, with 11 bases spanning the gap.

Concerning this clone itself: Different DNA sequences within this sample yield the same CDR3. V and J are TRBV19 and TRBJ1-2; tentatively, D is TRBD1 (5 bases). The CDR3 contains 11 residues. Looked up from germline, CDR1 is LNHDA and CDR2 is SQIVND (reference sequence). Trimming removed 6 bases from V and 7 bases from J, with 9 bases in between. CDR3 sequence reads: CASSQGSGYTF. CDR3 DNA sequence: TGTGCCAGTAGCCAGGGCAGTGGCTACACCTTC.

This clone showed up just once. V gene TRBV29-1 combines with J gene TRBJ2-7; D might be TRBD2 (7 bases). Looked up from germline, CDR1 is SQVTM and CDR2 is ANQGSEA. Trimming stripped 2 bases from V and 5 bases from J, with 13 bases between. CDR3 size: 13 residues. The CDR3 protein is CSVEKGGEHEQYF. The CDR3 nucleotides are TGCAGCGTTGAAAAGGGGGGGGAGCACGAGCAGTACTTC.

Worth noting for this clone: Other DNA variants within this sample encode the same CDR3. V and J are TRBV5-1 and TRBJ2-5; 13 bases match TRBD2. The length of the CDR3 is 14 residues. V lost 5 bases to trimming and J lost 2 bases; unmatched junction nucleotides: 0. Germline CDR1 is SGHRS and CDR2 is YFSETQ. In DNA form, the CDR3 reads TGCGCCAGCAGGGGACTAGCGGGGCAAGAGACCCAGTACTTC. It codes for CASRGLAGQETQYF.